The 2 T cell receptor beta chains listed next were all sequenced from one sample in a study of identical twins. One entry per CDR3 protein results from TCRdb running MiXCR on the 5' RACE reads. The sample records 400,000 to 600,000 distinct CDR3 sequences, about 22% being singletons. These records were also assigned to another study, of yellow fever vaccine responses in identical twins.

Sequenced input: CD4+ T cells sorted from blood. The receptors stem from a woman aged 18-29 years in good health.

The rearrangement uses TRBV5-4 and TRBJ1-3, with TRBD1 identical over 7 bases. CDR3 length: 16 amino acids. The V gene end was trimmed by 0 bases and the J gene end by 0 bases; junction bases not matched to a gene: 3. Germline values: CDR1 SGHNT, CDR2 YYREEE (reference sequence). The CDR3 loop is CASSLGTGGSGNTIYF. The DNA of the CDR3 is TGTGCCAGCAGCTTGGGGACAGGAGGCTCTGGAAACACCATATATTTT.

Concerning this clonotype: Germline is not matched at one junction end, which may reflect a read error. V and J are TRBV11-1 and TRBJ2-3; D unresolved. Germline V gene data show CDR1 as SGHAT and CDR2 as FQDESV (reference sequence). The CDR3 runs to 19 residues. The CDR3 DNA reads TGTACCAGCTGTCTCCAGTCGAGCCTAACCCTCGCTAGCACAGATACGCAGTATTTT. Protein product: CTSCLQSSLTLASTDTQYF. Full variable domain (remainder filled in from reference TRBV11-1 and TRBJ2-3): EAEVAQSPRYKITEKSQAVAFWCDPISGHATLYWYRQILGQGPELLVQFQDESVVDDSQLPKDRFSAERLKGVDSTLKIQPAELGDSAMYLCTSCLQSSLTLASTDTQYFGPGTRLTVL.